This is a list of T cell receptor beta chains from one sample in a study of cytomegalovirus exposure and HLA in healthy donors. TCRdb keeps only in-frame clones here, not all; method: immunoSEQ multiplex PCR. There are 300,000 to 400,000 clones in the sample; roughly 87% occur only once, and around 0.91% lies in the top ten. The sample was PBMCs. These receptors were collected from a man aged 25-45 years in good health and CMV-seronegative. CDR3s include the opening cysteine and the closing phenylalanine or tryptophan. Fields, in order: V gene, clone size, J gene, D gene, CDR3 protein, CDR3 DNA. The D gene is left open where the match is weak. Only part of the rows carry a size: once, few, many, or a class if the clone is expanded.

v_gene: TRBV19; abundance: -; j_gene: TRBJ1-5; d_gene: TRBD1; CDR3aa: CASIKDRGSNQPQHF; CDR3nt: TGTGCCAGTATTAAAGACAGGGGAAGCAATCAGCCCCAGCATTTT
v_gene: TRBV27; abundance: medium-sized; j_gene: TRBJ1-5; d_gene: -; CDR3aa: CASSRGADNQPQHF; CDR3nt: TGTGCCAGCAGCCGGGGGGCAGACAATCAGCCCCAGCATTTT
v_gene: TRBV6-4; abundance: -; j_gene: TRBJ1-1; d_gene: TRBD1; CDR3aa: CASSLRQGPNTEAFF; CDR3nt: TGTGCCAGCAGCCTTCGACAGGGGCCGAACACTGAAGCTTTCTTT
v_gene: TRBV4-3; abundance: -; j_gene: TRBJ1-2; d_gene: TRBD1; CDR3aa: CASSRKQGTHGYTF; CDR3nt: TGCGCCAGCAGCCGGAAACAGGGGACACATGGCTACACCTTC
v_gene: TRBV4-1; abundance: -; j_gene: TRBJ2-5; d_gene: TRBD1; CDR3aa: CASSFPSDRFEETQYF; CDR3nt: TGCGCCAGCAGCTTCCCATCGGACAGGTTCGAAGAGACCCAGTACTTC
v_gene: TRBV5-4; abundance: -; j_gene: TRBJ1-1; d_gene: -; CDR3aa: CASSLMGARGEAFF; CDR3nt: TGTGCCAGCAGCTTGATGGGGGCGCGCGGTGAAGCTTTCTTT
v_gene: TRBV6-5; abundance: -; j_gene: TRBJ2-3; d_gene: TRBD1; CDR3aa: CASTTGDVDTQYF; CDR3nt: TGTGCCAGCACGACAGGGGATGTAGATACGCAGTATTTT
v_gene: TRBV5-5; abundance: -; j_gene: TRBJ1-5; d_gene: TRBD1; CDR3aa: CASSLVAGGMDQPQHF; CDR3nt: TGTGCCAGCAGCTTGGTGGCAGGGGGGATGGATCAGCCCCAGCATTTT
v_gene: TRBV7-2; abundance: -; j_gene: TRBJ1-2; d_gene: TRBD1; CDR3aa: CASNRDRGSGGYTF; CDR3nt: TGTGCCAGCAACCGGGACAGGGGGTCAGGGGGCTACACCTTC
v_gene: TRBV2; abundance: -; j_gene: TRBJ2-5; d_gene: TRBD2; CDR3aa: CASRRGVQETQYF; CDR3nt: TGTGCCAGCAGACGGGGGGTCCAAGAGACCCAGTACTTC
v_gene: TRBV7-2; abundance: -; j_gene: TRBJ1-4; d_gene: -; CDR3aa: CASSWNRDANEKLFF; CDR3nt: TGTGCCAGCAGCTGGAACAGGGACGCTAATGAAAAACTGTTTTTT
v_gene: TRBV5-4; abundance: -; j_gene: TRBJ2-7; d_gene: -; CDR3aa: CASSWDGGLGEQYF; CDR3nt: TGTGCCAGCAGCTGGGACGGAGGGTTGGGCGAGCAGTACTTC
v_gene: TRBV18; abundance: -; j_gene: TRBJ2-1; d_gene: TRBD1; CDR3aa: CASSRQGAQNEQFF; CDR3nt: TGTGCCAGCTCACGACAGGGGGCGCAGAATGAGCAGTTCTTC
v_gene: TRBV4-3; abundance: once; j_gene: TRBJ1-1; d_gene: -; CDR3aa: CASSQAGQLNTEAFF; CDR3nt: TGCGCCAGCAGCCAAGCTGGACAGTTGAACACTGAAGCTTTCTTT
v_gene: TRBV7-9; abundance: -; j_gene: TRBJ1-2; d_gene: -; CDR3aa: CASTTSFPITFYTF; CDR3nt: TGTGCCAGCACTACCTCTTTTCCCATTACCTTCTACACCTTC